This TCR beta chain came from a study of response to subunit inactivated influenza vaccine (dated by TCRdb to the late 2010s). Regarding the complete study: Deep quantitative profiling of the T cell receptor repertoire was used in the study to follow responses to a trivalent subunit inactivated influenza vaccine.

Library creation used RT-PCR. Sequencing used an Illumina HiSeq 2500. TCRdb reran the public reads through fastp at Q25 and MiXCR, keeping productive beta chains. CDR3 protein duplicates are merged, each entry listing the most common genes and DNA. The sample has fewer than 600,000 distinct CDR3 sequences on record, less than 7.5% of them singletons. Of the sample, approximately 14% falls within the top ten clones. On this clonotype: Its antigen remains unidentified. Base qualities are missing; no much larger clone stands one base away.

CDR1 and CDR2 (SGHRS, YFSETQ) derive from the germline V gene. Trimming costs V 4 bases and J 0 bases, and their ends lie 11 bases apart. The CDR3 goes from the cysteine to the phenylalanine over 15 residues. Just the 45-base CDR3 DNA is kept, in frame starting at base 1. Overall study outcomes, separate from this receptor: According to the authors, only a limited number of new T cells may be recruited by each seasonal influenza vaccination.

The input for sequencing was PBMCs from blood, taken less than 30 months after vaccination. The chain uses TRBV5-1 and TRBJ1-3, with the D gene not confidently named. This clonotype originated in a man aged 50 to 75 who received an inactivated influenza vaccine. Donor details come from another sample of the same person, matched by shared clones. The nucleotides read TGCGCCAGCAGCCCAACAGCGATCTCTGGAAACACCATATATTTT. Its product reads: CASSPTAISGNTIYF.